The sequence of this T cell receptor beta chain was determined in a study of control samples from healthy donors and cancer patients. Trimming removed 5 bases at V and 4 bases at J, with 17 bases between. From germline, CDR1 is SGHTA and CDR2 FQGTGA. The CDR3 is made up of 15 amino acids. Only in-frame clones appear in the TCRdb table, and some are missing; sequencing was by immunoSEQ multiplex PCR. Here the sample spans 100,000 to 150,000 clones, approximately 89% being singletons. The chain has TRBV7-3 and TRBJ1-2; D possibly corresponds to TRBD1 (6 bases). The sequenced sample was blood. The TCR originated in a man younger than 30 in good health. The CDR3 spells CASSLARGPLYGYTF. CDR3 coding DNA: TGTGCCAGCAGCCTGGCTCGGGGGCCCCTCTATGGCTACACCTTC.